These 31 T cell receptor beta chains were sequenced from one sample in a study of beta chain features in type 1 diabetes. Their target antigens are unknown. TCRB transcripts that were expressed got sequenced, as all of the isolated RNA had been reverse transcribed. Assay: immunoSEQ multiplex PCR; the TCRdb copy retains only in-frame clones and omits some. The sample carries 350,000 to 400,000 clones, around 12% recorded once. Study-wide findings and caveats: Type 1 diabetes patients had TCRB CDR3s that were shorter (moderately but significantly so) in all four CD4+ subsets.

The sequenced sample consisted of naive CD4+ T cells from blood. The receptor source for this set is a woman younger than 35 with type 1 diabetes.

This clone occurred a few times. V usage is TRBV30 and J usage is TRBJ2-5, with D perhaps TRBD2 (6 bases). The CDR3 loop spans 15 amino acids. Trimming stripped 0 bases from V and 4 bases from J, with 15 bases between. The V gene's germline CDR1 is GTSNPN and CDR2 SVGIG (reference sequence). CDR3 amino acids: CAWSVRGTFVETQYF. The DNA of the CDR3 is TGTGCCTGGAGTGTGCGCGGGACCTTTGTAGAGACCCAGTACTTC.

This clone was observed a handful of times. The chain recombines TRBV18 with TRBJ1-2; the match to TRBD1 covers 7 bases. Germline CDR1 reads KGHSH; CDR2 reads LQKENI. V lost 6 bases, J lost 0 bases, and 10 bases stayed unmatched. The CDR3 totals 16 residues. Here the CDR3 DNA reads TGTGCCAGCTCCCTATCAGGGACAGCCTCTAACTATGGCTACACCTTC. Protein product: CASSLSGTASNYGYTF.

The genes are TRBV4-3 and TRBJ1-1; D possibly corresponds to TRBD1 (6 bases). Deletions cut 2 bases from V and 11 bases from J, with 15 bases between. Looked up from germline, CDR1 is LGHNA and CDR2 is YSLEER. This CDR3 has 13 residues. Here the CDR3 DNA reads TGCGCCAGCAGCCAACACAGGGATCTTGGGGCTTTCTTT. This encodes CASSQHRDLGAFF.

This clone was counted between two and nine times. The chain recombines TRBV4-2 with TRBJ1-4; 8 nucleotides line up with TRBD1. The CDR3 runs 15 residues. Per germline, CDR1 LGHNA and CDR2 YNFKEQ. J was trimmed by 6 bases and V by 4 bases; bases with no gene match: 7. The DNA of the CDR3 is TGTGCCAGCAGCCCTACCCCGGACAGGGATGAAAAACTGTTTTTT. Its translation: CASSPTPDRDEKLFF.

Turning to this clone: The same CDR3 also results from other DNA sequences found in this sample. The J gene is TRBJ2-5, the V gene TRBV18; 7 positions agree with TRBD2. Germline V gene data show CDR1 as KGHSH and CDR2 as LQKENI. V trimming: 0 bases; J trimming: 5 bases; junction bases outside the gene matches: 0. The CDR3 spans 13 residues. The DNA for the CDR3 is TGTGCCAGCTCACCACCGGGAGGGGAGACCCAGTACTTC. This translates into CASSPPGGETQYF.

This clone has more than one count but fewer than ten. The chain uses TRBV7-2 and TRBJ2-5; D might be TRBD2 (5 bases). This CDR3 is 13 amino acids long. From germline, CDR1 is SGHTA and CDR2 FQGNSA. The germline V and J ends were trimmed by 5 bases and 5 bases, with 12 bases remaining between them. The CDR3 region has the DNA TGTGCCAGCAGCCCTAGCCTCCTGGAGACCCAGTACTTC. Residues: CASSPSLLETQYF.

The rearrangement joins TRBV10-3 to TRBJ1-2; no firm D call. Germline CDR1 ENHRY, CDR2 SYGVKD. The CDR3 is 12 amino acids. Trimming cost V 2 bases and J 9 bases, with 10 bases left between them. CDR3 sequence (DNA): TGTGCCATCAGTGAGACGGGAGAGAGCTACACCTTC. It codes for CAISETGESYTF.

This clone was counted a few times. CDR3 in DNA: TGTGCCAGCAGTGACATAAGAGGCGGCTACACCTTC. Translation: CASSDIRGGYTF. The chain carries TRBV6-4 and TRBJ1-2; no clear D. Germline V gives CDR1 MRHNA, CDR2 SNTAGT. This CDR3 contains 12 residues. Deletions cut 2 bases from V and 8 bases from J, with 9 bases between.

The sample holds a few counts of this clone. The CDR3 bases are TGTGCCACCAGACGACAGGGACTGGGCACAGATACGCAGTATTTT. This sequence encodes CATRRQGLGTDTQYF. The gene calls are TRBV10-3 and TRBJ2-3, with a weak D call TRBD1 (7 bases). In germline, CDR1 is ENHRY, CDR2 SYGVKD. Trimming shortened V by 10 bases and J by 1 base, and 18 bases separated the two germline ends. The CDR3 has 15 amino acids.

This clone was counted a few times. The chain is built from TRBV30 and TRBJ2-7, with TRBD2 as a possible D gene (5 bases). Trimming stripped 8 bases from V and 0 bases from J, with 14 bases between. The germline CDR1 and CDR2 sequences are GTSNPN and SVGIG (reference sequence). The CDR3 loop spans 13 amino acids. The CDR3 region is CAAGRVNSYEQYF. In DNA, the CDR3 is TGTGCCGCCGGGCGGGTAAACTCCTACGAGCAGTACTTC. The variable domain in full, completed from reference TRBV30 and TRBJ2-7, reads SQTIHQWPATLVQPVGSPLSLECTVEGTSNPNLYWYRQAAGRGLQLLFYSVGIGQISSEVPQNLSASRPQDRQFILSSKKLLLSDSGFYLCAAGRVNSYEQYFGPGTRLTVT.

As concerns this clone: Other DNA sequences from this sample encode an identical CDR3 as well. CDR3 protein: CASSPTSGSSYNEQFF. The CDR3 nucleotides are TGTGCCAGCAGCCCAACTAGCGGCTCCTCCTACAATGAGCAGTTCTTC. This sequence joins TRBV5-4 and TRBJ2-1; 8 bases match TRBD2. Trimming cost V 4 bases and J 0 bases; bases outside gene matches: 6. The CDR3 runs 16 residues. Germline-derived CDR1 and CDR2 are SGHNT and YYREEE (reference sequence).

The chain employs TRBV5-1 and TRBJ2-1, with 9 bases fitting TRBD1. The J segment lost 4 bases and the V segment lost 0 bases, leaving 5 bases of the junction unmatched. Per the germline V gene, CDR1 is SGHRS and CDR2 is YFSETQ. This CDR3 has 16 residues. In nucleotides, the CDR3 is TGCGCCAGCAGCTTGGTGGGACAGGGCCTTTACAATGAGCAGTTCTTC. This codes for CASSLVGQGLYNEQFF.

The V and J genes are TRBV4-1 and TRBJ2-7; no firm D call. CDR3 length equals 13 residues. Germline CDR1 is MGHRA and CDR2 is YSYEKL. V dropped 1 base and J dropped 3 bases, with 7 bases sitting between them. For the CDR3, the DNA is TGCGCCAGCAGCCAAGCCCCAAACTACGAGCAGTACTTC. Translating it yields CASSQAPNYEQYF.

V and J are TRBV7-9 and TRBJ1-1; perhaps TRBD1 as D (5 bases). Germline V gives CDR1 SEHNR, CDR2 FQNEAQ (reference sequence). The CDR3 has 14 amino acids. The ends were cut back, 5 bases at V and 2 bases at J, with 12 bases in the middle. The CDR3 region is CASSLNRRNTEAFF. For the CDR3, the DNA is TGTGCCAGCAGCCTTAACAGGCGTAACACTGAAGCTTTCTTT.

There are a few counts of this clone. The DNA for the CDR3 is TGCGCCAGCAGTCCTACAGGGTCCAGCAATCAGCCCCAGCATTTT. Amino acid sequence: CASSPTGSSNQPQHF. This chain links TRBV4-1 with TRBJ1-5, with D maybe TRBD1 (6 bases). The germline gives CDR1 MGHRA, CDR2 YSYEKL. The CDR3 extends over 15 amino acids. With 6 bases removed from V and 1 base from J, the gap between germline ends came to 13 bases.

Comment on this clone: This sample also contains other DNA sequences that code for the same CDR3. This chain connects TRBV15 to TRBJ2-7; a weak D match, TRBD1 (6 bases). Germline values: CDR1 LNHNV, CDR2 YYDKDF (reference sequence). Trimming left V 0 bases short and J 2 bases short, with 8 bases between. The CDR3 spans 14 residues. CDR3 sequence (DNA): TGTGCCACCAGCAGAGACAGGGGACCCTACGAGCAGTACTTC. It codes for CATSRDRGPYEQYF.

The genes are TRBV7-2 and TRBJ1-5; D may be TRBD1 (5 bases). This CDR3 is 16 amino acids long. V was shortened by 4 bases and J by 2 bases, with 15 bases between the two germline ends. Germline CDR1 reads SGHTA; CDR2 reads FQGNSA. CDR3 residues: CASSSQGVWGNQPQHF. As DNA, the CDR3 is TGTGCCAGCAGCTCCCAGGGTGTATGGGGCAATCAGCCCCAGCATTTT.

This clone was recorded a few times. The J gene is TRBJ1-1, the V gene TRBV25-1, with TRBD1 as a possible D gene (5 bases). V lost 6 bases to trimming and J lost 6 bases, with 11 bases between them. The CDR3 runs to 12 residues. Germline V gene lookup returns CDR1 MGHDK and CDR2 SYGVNS. The CDR3 DNA reads as TGTGCCAGCAGGGAGGGACGTTCTGAAGCTTTCTTT. Translated, it gives CASREGRSEAFF.

This clone was seen only a few times. The chain links TRBV9 to TRBJ2-1, with TRBD2 matching over 9 bases. CDR1 SGDLS and CDR2 YYNGEE come from the germline V gene. The junction had 8 bases not matched to a gene; V was cut back by 0 bases and J by 1 base. The CDR3 contains 18 residues. This CDR3 reads CASSVGALAGSSYNEQFF. The CDR3 coding sequence is TGTGCCAGCAGCGTAGGAGCCCTAGCGGGAAGTTCCTACAATGAGCAGTTCTTC.

This clone has just a few counts. The rearrangement uses TRBV15 and TRBJ2-5; 9 bases align to TRBD2. Germline loops: CDR1 LNHNV, CDR2 YYDKDF (reference sequence). The CDR3 sequence is 13 residues long. J was trimmed by 0 bases and V by 11 bases; bases with no gene match: 4. The CDR3 coding sequence is TGTGCCCATAGCGGGGGTTACCAAGAGACCCAGTACTTC. This encodes CAHSGGYQETQYF.

This sequence joins TRBV7-2 and TRBJ2-7; TRBD2 aligns across 8 bases. CDR3 length: 14 amino acids. The trim removed 5 bases at V and 3 bases at J, leaving 6 bases unmatched. CDR1 is SGHTA and CDR2 is FQGNSA in the germline V gene. The CDR3 reads CASSTPGTSYEQYF. The CDR3 region has the DNA TGTGCCAGCAGCACCCCCGGGACTAGCTACGAGCAGTACTTC.

This clone was seen a handful of times. At one boundary the junction diverges from the germline segment, which might be a read error. The rearrangement joins TRBV7-7 to TRBJ2-3; D is possibly TRBD2 (6 bases). The CDR3 totals 13 residues. CDR1 is SSHAT, CDR2 FNYEAQ, per germline (reference sequence). The CDR3 DNA is TGTGCTAGCAGGGCAGCGGGTACAGATACGCAGTATTTT. Protein product: CASRAAGTDTQYF.

This clone appeared a single time. The V call is TRBV5-1, the J call TRBJ1-4; D is unclear. The V end was cut by 4 bases, the J end by 7 bases, with 20 bases between. There are 16 residues in the CDR3. CDR1 and CDR2 (germline): SGHRS, YFSETQ. In nucleotides, the CDR3 is TGCGCCAGCAGCCCGCTTACCGGAGTCGGAGGTGAAAAACTGTTTTTT. Amino acids: CASSPLTGVGGEKLFF.

The V call is TRBV4-1, the J call TRBJ1-4, with 8 nucleotides matching TRBD1. The germline V gene has CDR1 MGHRA and CDR2 YSYEKL. Trimming at V came to 6 bases and at J to 3 bases, leaving 6 bases not matched to a gene. The CDR3 is 15 amino acids. The CDR3 loop is CASSRQGLANEKLFF. CDR3 nucleotides: TGCGCCAGCAGTCGACAGGGGTTGGCTAATGAAAAACTGTTTTTT.

J is TRBJ2-1 and V is TRBV30; D is undetermined. Trimming removed 0 bases at V and 6 bases at J, with 6 bases between. Germline assignment: CDR1 GTSNPN and CDR2 SVGIG (reference sequence). CDR3 length: 12 amino acids. CDR3 DNA sequence: TGTGCCTGGAGTGTAACGGGCAATGAGCAGTTCTTC. It is translated as CAWSVTGNEQFF.

The chain links TRBV4-3 to TRBJ1-2; the match to TRBD1 covers 9 bases. Germline V gene lookup returns CDR1 LGHNA and CDR2 YSLEER. This CDR3 spans 15 amino acids. V lost 3 bases and J lost 6; bases outside the gene matches: 8. Here the CDR3 reads CASSHSRDRVDGYTF. The CDR3 DNA sequence: TGCGCCAGCAGCCATTCCCGGGACAGGGTAGATGGCTACACCTTC.

The CDR3 DNA reads TGTGCCAGCAGGGACAGGAACACCGGGGAGCTGTTTTTT. Protein: CASRDRNTGELFF. The gene calls are TRBV28 and TRBJ2-2, with D tentatively TRBD1 (6 bases). The CDR3 covers 13 residues. Germline V gives CDR1 MDHEN, CDR2 SYDVKM. Trimming removed 6 bases from V and 1 base from J, with 6 bases in between.

As for this clone: This sample also contains other DNA sequences that code for the same CDR3. The chain is built from TRBV18 and TRBJ1-2; possible D gene TRBD1, 5 bases. Germline V lookup: CDR1 KGHSH, CDR2 LQKENI. The CDR3 spans 12 residues. Trimming pared 6 bases from V and 8 bases from J, leaving 13 bases between. The CDR3 DNA sequence: TGTGCCAGCTCCCCCGCGGGGGACGGCTACACCTTC. Protein sequence: CASSPAGDGYTF.

The chain has TRBV5-1 and TRBJ1-1; D is possibly TRBD1 (5 bases). Germline assignment: CDR1 SGHRS and CDR2 YFSETQ. Trimming took 2 bases from V and 4 from J, leaving 15 bases between them. The CDR3 covers 15 residues. CDR3 sequence reads: CASSLGQGWGTEAFF. As DNA, the CDR3 is TGCGCCAGCAGCTTAGGGCAGGGATGGGGCACTGAAGCTTTCTTT.

The chain couples TRBV10-3 to TRBJ2-7; a possible D gene is TRBD1 (6 bases). The germline V gene encodes CDR1 ENHRY and CDR2 SYGVKD. The CDR3 extends over 12 amino acids. V was pared by 6 bases and J by 7 bases, with 13 bases between. The DNA of the CDR3 is TGTGCCATCAGGGCCCAGGGGCGTGAGCAGTACTTC. Protein sequence: CAIRAQGREQYF.

The chain is built from TRBV20-1 and TRBJ2-1, with a possible D match to TRBD2 (6 bases). Germline CDR1 is DFQATT and CDR2 is SNEGSKA (reference sequence). The germline V and J ends were trimmed by 5 bases and 11 bases, with 13 bases remaining between them. There are 11 residues in the CDR3. The CDR3 sequence is CSAYGGKKQFF. Written as DNA, the CDR3 is TGCAGTGCTTACGGCGGGAAAAAGCAGTTCTTC.